This T cell receptor (beta chain) originates from a study of blood T cell repertoires in COVID-19. Sequencing used immunoSEQ multiplex PCR; TCRdb keeps in-frame clones, though not all of them. In the table there are approximately 310,000 clones, around 90% of which are singletons. The table lists this clone with a few counts. The sequence came from a man in his 60s who had recovered from COVID-19. The sample comprised PBMCs or T cells enriched from blood (not recorded which).

CDR3 protein: CASIGRLGNQPQHF. CDR3 bases: TGTGCCAGCATCGGGAGGCTCGGCAATCAGCCCCAGCATTTT. The rearrangement uses TRBV27 and TRBJ1-5, with D unclear. The germline V and J ends were trimmed by 7 bases and 2 bases, with 12 bases remaining between them. Germline-derived CDR1 and CDR2 are MNHEY and SMNVEV (reference sequence). CDR3 length: 14 residues.